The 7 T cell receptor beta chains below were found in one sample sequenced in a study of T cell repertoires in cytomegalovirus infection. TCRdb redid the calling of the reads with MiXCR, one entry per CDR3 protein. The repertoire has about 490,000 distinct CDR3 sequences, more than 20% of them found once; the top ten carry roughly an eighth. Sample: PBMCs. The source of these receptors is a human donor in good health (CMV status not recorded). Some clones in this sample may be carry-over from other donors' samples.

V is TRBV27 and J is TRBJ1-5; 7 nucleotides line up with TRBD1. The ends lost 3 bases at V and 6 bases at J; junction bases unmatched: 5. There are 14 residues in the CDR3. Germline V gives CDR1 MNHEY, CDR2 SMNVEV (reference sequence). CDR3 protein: CASSFEAGGQPQHF. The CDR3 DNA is TGTGCCAGCAGTTTTGAGGCAGGGGGTCAGCCCCAGCATTTT.

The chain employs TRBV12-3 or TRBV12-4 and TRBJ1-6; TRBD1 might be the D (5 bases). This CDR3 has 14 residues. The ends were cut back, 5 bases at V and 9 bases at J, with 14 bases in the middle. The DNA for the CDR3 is TGTGCCAGCAGTCTACGACTGGGGGGTTCACCCCTCCACTTT. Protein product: CASSLRLGGSPLHF.

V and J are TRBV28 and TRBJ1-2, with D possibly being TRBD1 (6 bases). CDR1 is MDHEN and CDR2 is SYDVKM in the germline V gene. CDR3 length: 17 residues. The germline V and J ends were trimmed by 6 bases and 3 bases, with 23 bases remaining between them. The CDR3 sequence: CASSTSDRSRRDYGYTF. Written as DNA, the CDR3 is TGTGCCAGCAGCACATCGGACAGATCAAGGCGGGACTATGGCTACACCTTC.

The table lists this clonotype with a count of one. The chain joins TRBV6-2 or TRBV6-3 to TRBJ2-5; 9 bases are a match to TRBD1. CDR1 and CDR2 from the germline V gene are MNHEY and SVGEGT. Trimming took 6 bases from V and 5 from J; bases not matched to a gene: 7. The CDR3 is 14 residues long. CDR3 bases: TGTGCCAGCAGCCGGGGACAGGGTGTGGAGACCCAGTACTTC. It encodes CASSRGQGVETQYF.

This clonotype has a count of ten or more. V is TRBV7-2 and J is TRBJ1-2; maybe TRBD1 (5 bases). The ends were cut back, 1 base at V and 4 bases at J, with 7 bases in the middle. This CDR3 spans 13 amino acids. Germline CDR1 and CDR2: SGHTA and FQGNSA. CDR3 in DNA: TGTGCCAGCAGCTTAGGGACAACCTATGGCTACACCTTC. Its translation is CASSLGTTYGYTF.

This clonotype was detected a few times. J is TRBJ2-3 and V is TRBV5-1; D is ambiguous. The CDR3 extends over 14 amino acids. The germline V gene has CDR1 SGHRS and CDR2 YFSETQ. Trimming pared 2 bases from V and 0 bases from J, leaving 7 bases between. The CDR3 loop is CASSLKSSTDTQYF. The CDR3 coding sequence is TGCGCCAGCAGCTTAAAGTCTAGCACAGATACGCAGTATTTT.

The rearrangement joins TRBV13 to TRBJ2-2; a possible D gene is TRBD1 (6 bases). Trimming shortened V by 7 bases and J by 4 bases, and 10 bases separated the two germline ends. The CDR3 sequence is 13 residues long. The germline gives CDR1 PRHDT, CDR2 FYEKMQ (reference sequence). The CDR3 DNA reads TGTGCCAGCAAGGACAGATCCACCGGGGAGCTGTTTTTT. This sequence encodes CASKDRSTGELFF.